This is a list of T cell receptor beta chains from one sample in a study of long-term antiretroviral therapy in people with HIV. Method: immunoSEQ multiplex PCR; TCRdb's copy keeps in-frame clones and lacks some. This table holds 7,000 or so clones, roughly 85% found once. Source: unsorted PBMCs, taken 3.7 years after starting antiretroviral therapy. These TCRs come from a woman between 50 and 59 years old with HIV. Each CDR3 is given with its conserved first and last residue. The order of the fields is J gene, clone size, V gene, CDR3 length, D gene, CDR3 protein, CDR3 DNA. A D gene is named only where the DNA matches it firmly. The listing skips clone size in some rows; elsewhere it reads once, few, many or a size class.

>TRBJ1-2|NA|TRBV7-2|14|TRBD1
CASGRDRGNYGYTF
TGTGCCAGCGGCAGGGACAGGGGCAACTATGGCTACACCTTC
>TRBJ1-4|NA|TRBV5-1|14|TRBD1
CASSLAGQGEKLFF
TGCGCCAGCAGCTTGGCGGGACAGGGCGAAAAACTGTTTTTT
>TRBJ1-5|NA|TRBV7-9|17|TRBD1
CASTPPAWDRKNQPQHF
TGTGCCAGCACCCCCCCCGCATGGGACAGGAAAAATCAGCCCCAGCATTTT
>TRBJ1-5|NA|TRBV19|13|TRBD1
CASRTDRGQPQHF
TGTGCCAGTAGAACGGACAGGGGGCAGCCCCAGCATTTT
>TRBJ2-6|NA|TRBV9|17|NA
CASSVGPGGWGANVLTF
TGTGCCAGCAGCGTTGGTCCAGGTGGGTGGGGGGCCAACGTCCTGACTTTC
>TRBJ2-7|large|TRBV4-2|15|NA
CASSQIRDGRYEQYF
TGTGCCAGCAGCCAGATCCGGGACGGGAGATACGAGCAGTACTTC
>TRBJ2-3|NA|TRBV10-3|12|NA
CAISGQADTQYF
TGTGCCATCAGTGGACAGGCAGATACGCAGTATTTT
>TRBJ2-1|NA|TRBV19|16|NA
CASTNLAGAIYNEQFF
TGTGCCAGTACCAACTTGGCGGGGGCTATCTACAATGAGCAGTTCTTC
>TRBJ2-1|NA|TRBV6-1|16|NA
CASSAWDQLPYNEQFF
TGTGCCAGCAGTGCCTGGGACCAACTGCCGTACAATGAGCAGTTCTTC
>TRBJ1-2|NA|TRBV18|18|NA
CASSPPNSGGGQGTGYTF
TGTGCCAGCTCACCACCGAACTCAGGCGGGGGGCAGGGTACTGGCTACACCTTC
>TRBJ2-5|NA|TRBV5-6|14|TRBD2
CASSRAGVQETQYF
TGTGCCAGCAGCCGCGCGGGGGTGCAAGAGACCCAGTACTTC
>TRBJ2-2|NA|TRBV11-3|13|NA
CASSSGGSGELFF
TGTGCCAGCAGCTCCGGGGGATCCGGGGAGCTGTTTTTT
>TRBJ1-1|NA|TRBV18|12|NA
CASSGANTEAFF
TGTGCCAGCTCAGGGGCAAACACTGAAGCTTTCTTT
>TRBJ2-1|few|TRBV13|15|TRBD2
CASRRASGITDEQFF
TGTGCCAGCAGACGTGCTAGCGGGATAACGGATGAGCAGTTCTTC
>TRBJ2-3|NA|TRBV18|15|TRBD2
CASSPASGGTDTQYF
TGTGCCAGCTCACCAGCTAGCGGGGGCACAGATACGCAGTATTTT
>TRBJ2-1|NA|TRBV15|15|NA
CATSASLFVDNEQFF
TGTGCCACCAGCGCTAGTCTTTTCGTCGACAATGAGCAGTTCTTC
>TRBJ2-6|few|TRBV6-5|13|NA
CASREKGANVLTF
TGTGCCAGCAGGGAAAAAGGGGCCAACGTCCTGACTTTC
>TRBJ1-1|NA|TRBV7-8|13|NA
CASSITTGTEAFF
TGTGCCAGCAGCATCACCACGGGAACTGAAGCTTTCTTT
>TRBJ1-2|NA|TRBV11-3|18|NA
CASSLAPITGPGVNGYTF
TGTGCCAGCAGCTTAGCCCCTATTACAGGGCCGGGAGTTAACGGCTACACCTTC
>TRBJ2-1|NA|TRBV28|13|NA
CASRWQSLGEQFF
TGTGCCAGCCGATGGCAATCATTAGGGGAGCAGTTCTTC
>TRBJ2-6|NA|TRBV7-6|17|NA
CASSPLVGGSGANVLTF
TGTGCCAGCAGCCCTCTGGTGGGAGGCTCTGGGGCCAACGTCCTGACTTTC
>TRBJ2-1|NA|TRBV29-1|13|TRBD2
CSVEAGGYNEQFF
TGCAGCGTTGAAGCGGGAGGGTACAATGAGCAGTTCTTC
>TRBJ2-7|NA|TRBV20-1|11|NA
CSASRPNEQYF
TGCAGTGCTAGCCGCCCGAACGAGCAGTACTTC
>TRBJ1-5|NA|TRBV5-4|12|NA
CASSLFGQPQHF
TGTGCCAGCAGCTTGTTTGGTCAGCCCCAGCATTTT
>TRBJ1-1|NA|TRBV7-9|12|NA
CASSLAGSEAFF
TGTGCCAGCAGCCTAGCAGGGAGTGAAGCTTTCTTT
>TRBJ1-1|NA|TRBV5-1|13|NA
CASSLGADTEAFF
TGCGCCAGCAGCTTGGGGGCAGACACTGAAGCTTTCTTT
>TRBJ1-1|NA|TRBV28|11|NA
CASSRSTEAFF
TGTGCCAGCAGCCGGTCGACTGAAGCTTTCTTT
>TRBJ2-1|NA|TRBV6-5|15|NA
CASSYGRFYYNEQFF
TGTGCCAGCAGTTACGGGCGGTTCTATTACAATGAGCAGTTCTTC
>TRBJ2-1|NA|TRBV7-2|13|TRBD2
CASSSTEGGEQFF
TGTGCCAGCAGCTCCACGGAGGGAGGGGAGCAGTTCTTC
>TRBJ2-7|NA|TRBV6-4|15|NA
CASSQQTGPSYEQYF
TGTGCCAGCAGTCAACAAACGGGACCCTCCTACGAGCAGTACTTC
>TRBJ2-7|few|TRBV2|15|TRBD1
CASSDSQGDDYEQYF
TGTGCCAGCAGTGATTCACAGGGGGATGACTACGAGCAGTACTTC
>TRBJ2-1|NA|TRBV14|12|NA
CASSHRLVEQFF
TGTGCCAGCAGCCACAGATTAGTAGAGCAGTTCTTC
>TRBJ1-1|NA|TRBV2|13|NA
CASMERMNTEAFF
TGTGCCAGCATGGAACGGATGAACACTGAAGCTTTCTTT
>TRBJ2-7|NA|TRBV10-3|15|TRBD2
CATSPVTSGTYEQYF
TGTGCCACCTCCCCCGTGACTAGCGGTACCTACGAGCAGTACTTC
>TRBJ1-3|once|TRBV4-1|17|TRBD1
CASSQDPDRDSGNTIYF
TGCGCCAGCAGCCAAGACCCCGACAGGGACTCTGGAAACACCATATATTTT
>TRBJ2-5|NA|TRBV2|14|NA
CASSEWGSERTQYF
TGTGCCAGCAGTGAATGGGGATCGGAAAGGACCCAGTACTTC